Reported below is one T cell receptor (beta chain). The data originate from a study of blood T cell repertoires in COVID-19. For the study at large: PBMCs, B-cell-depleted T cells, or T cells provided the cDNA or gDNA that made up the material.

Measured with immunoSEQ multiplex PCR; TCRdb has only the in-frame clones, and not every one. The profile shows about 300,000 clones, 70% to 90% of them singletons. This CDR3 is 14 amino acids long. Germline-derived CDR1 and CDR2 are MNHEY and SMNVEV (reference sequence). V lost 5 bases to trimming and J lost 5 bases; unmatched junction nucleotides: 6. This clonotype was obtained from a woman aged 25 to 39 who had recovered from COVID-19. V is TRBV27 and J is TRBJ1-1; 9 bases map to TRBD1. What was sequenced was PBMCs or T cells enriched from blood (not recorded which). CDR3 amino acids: CASSRQGGATEAFF. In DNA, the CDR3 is TGTGCCAGCAGTCGACAGGGGGGTGCGACTGAAGCTTTCTTT.